This T cell receptor (beta chain) was identified in a study of cytomegalovirus exposure and HLA in healthy donors. CDR3 length equals 19 residues. Primers for the PCR totalled 60 Vbeta and 13 Jbeta. Data came from immunoSEQ multiplex PCR; TCRdb stores just in-frame clones and leaves some out. Among some 130,000 clones listed, about 66% were seen once. This clone has just a few counts. Its matching antigen is unknown. Study results and caveats: As was reported, the classifier diagnosed cytomegalovirus status with high specificity and sensitivity.

The sequence was obtained from a man aged 30-40 years in good health and CMV-seropositive. The V gene is TRBV21-1, the J gene TRBJ2-6; the table's D call of TRBD2 was not tested on the DNA. TRBV21-1 is a documented pseudogene. Sequenced material: PBMCs. The CDR3 is CASTIERMDAGSGANVLTF. The CDR3 region has the DNA TGTGCCAGCACCATAGAACGAATGGACGCGGGCTCTGGGGCCAACGTCCTGACTTTC.